This record concerns one T cell receptor beta chain sequence. The sample is drawn from a study of cytomegalovirus exposure and HLA in healthy donors. Amplification used 60 Vbeta primers and 13 Jbeta primers. Repertoires were generated with immunoSEQ multiplex PCR, while TCRdb's copy carries only in-frame clones and drops some. Seen here are 80,000 to 95,000 clones, more than 65% observed once, and the top ten hold roughly 15%. Trimming took 6 bases from V and 5 from J, leaving 11 bases between them. The germline V gene has CDR1 MNHEY and CDR2 SVGAGI. The CDR3 runs 13 residues. V and J are TRBV6-5 and TRBJ2-1; D possibly corresponds to TRBD2 (6 bases). What was sequenced was PBMCs. The TCR comes from a young woman in good health and CMV-seropositive. The CDR3 DNA is TGTGCCAGCAGGGAGGGTTGGGACAATGAGCAGTTCTTC. Residues: CASREGWDNEQFF.